Included here is one T cell receptor beta chain sequence, with context. This record belongs to a study of blood T cell repertoires in COVID-19. Study in general: Sites across the United States, Italy and Spain contributed samples from acute and convalescent COVID-19. PBMCs, B-cell-depleted T cells, or T cells provided the cDNA or gDNA that made up the material.

This CDR3 comprises 15 residues. Germline trimming cut 3 bases from V and 6 bases from J; bases unmatched to any gene: 10. CDR1 and CDR2 from the germline V gene are SGHTA and FQGNSA. Produced via immunoSEQ multiplex PCR; TCRdb's table is partial and in-frame only. The table records some 130,000 clones, 80% to 90% of them present only once. This sequence was found in a man aged 35 to 55 with acute COVID-19. Sequencing input: PBMCs or T cells enriched from blood (not recorded which). The rearrangement joins TRBV7-2 to TRBJ1-2, with 7 bases matching TRBD1. The CDR3 spells CASSFRTGGGDGYTF. As DNA, the CDR3 is TGTGCCAGCAGCTTTCGGACAGGCGGAGGCGATGGCTACACCTTC.